The present T cell receptor beta chain was sequenced within a study of blood T cell repertoires in COVID-19 (TCRdb year 2020). A note on the overall study: Samples covering the acute and convalescent phases of COVID-19 were provided by collaborators in the United States, Italy and Spain. The material from the prospective study consisted of cDNA or gDNA derived from T cells, B-cell-depleted T cells, or PBMCs. HLA class I and class II types, where available, came from metadata supplied by the sample provider rather than from assay-based typing. The repertoires were made available in a free public database intended to serve as a resource for research on the immune response to SARS-CoV-2. The dataset comprised deeply sampled blood TCRbeta repertoires from subjects exposed to, actively infected with, or recovered from COVID-19. The samples were drawn from the first 160 participants of the ongoing ImmuneRACE study and from 950 to 1,500 subjects provided by 6 global collaborators. The sample metadata nearly always contained a de-identified subject ID, COVID-19 status, age in years and sex. Beyond this particular receptor, the publication reports: How much clinical and demographic metadata was included differed by source and by participant, and the metadata was provided uncurated.

Worth noting for this clone: Its antigen specificity is not known. Base qualities are not recorded, but no much larger clone differs from it by a single base.

TCRbeta CDR3 regions were amplified from genomic DNA using the immunoSEQ Assay, a bias-controlled multiplex PCR. From the authors' description of their analysis: Within the assay, amplification of reference gene primers was used to estimate how many nucleated cells each sample contained. Sequence reads were collapsed and filtered to measure the absolute abundance of every unique TCRbeta CDR3 rearrangement. For each sample, productive Simpson clonality was calculated by taking the square root of Simpson's diversity index across productive rearrangements. TCRdb provides this immuneACCESS table in a form limited to in-frame rearrangements. Some clones are lacking; in checked studies, under half of them reflect an unresolved V gene, and why the rest are absent is not known. That table furnishes V, J and clone size, whereas the DNA furnished D and trimming. For this sample there are around 150,000 clones; roughly nine tenths appear just once. The ten largest account for roughly a sixth of the sample.

The CDR3 starts with the cysteine, ends with the phenylalanine, and has 14 residues. This entry keeps only the CDR3 DNA: 42 bases, framed from base 1. At the junction V is shortened by 0 bases and J by 2 bases, with 8 bases in between. CDR1 and CDR2 are read off the germline V gene as SGDLS and YYNGEE. The collaborating institutions used their own protocols to collect whole blood in K2EDTA tubes. For TCRbeta analysis, collaborators shipped samples in one of three forms: frozen whole blood, isolated PBMCs, or DNA extracted from either of those sample types. The V and J segments used are TRBV9 and TRBJ2-5; no D gene call is confident. This TCR came from a man in his sixties with active or convalescent COVID-19. Specimen: peripheral blood. The sequence in DNA is TGTGCCAGCAGCGTAGGGGCAGGACAAGAGACCCAGTACTTC. Its translation is CASSVGAGQETQYF.